Sequencing of this TCR beta chain was carried out in a study of blood T cells in healthy people across ages. Together with a sample-barcoded 5' primer, a J-beta primer mix was included in a second PCR lasting about 6 to 11 cycles. TCRdb re-analysed the 5' RACE reads in MiXCR, keeping a single row per CDR3 protein. The sample yields about 780,000 distinct CDR3 sequences, 55% to 65% seen once. This clonotype was recorded a few times. CDR1 SGHTA and CDR2 FQGNSA come from the germline V gene. Trimming cost V 1 base and J 2 bases, with 6 bases left between them. The CDR3 has 13 amino acids. The rearrangement uses TRBV7-2 and TRBJ2-7; no definite D call. Sequencing was carried out using blood. This TCR was recovered from a man aged 30-40 years in good health. The CDR3 loop reads CASSLGHPYEQYF. For the CDR3, the DNA is TGTGCCAGCAGCTTAGGACACCCCTACGAGCAGTACTTC.